The TCR beta chain described here comes from a study of OX40 agonist ivuxolimab in advanced cancers. Turning to the study itself: Partial responses occurred in three patients (one hepatocellular carcinoma, two cutaneous melanoma).

A word on this clone: Its antigen remains unknown.

Study-level findings and limits: Clonal expansion was seen in CD4+ and CD8+ blood T cells by week 6 at 0.1 to 3.0 mg/kg.

Measured with immunoSEQ multiplex PCR; TCRdb has only the in-frame clones, and not every one. The table shows about 45,000 clones, with around 90% occurring only once. Trimming pared 0 bases from V and 1 base from J, leaving 15 bases between. Germline loops: CDR1 LNHNV, CDR2 YYDKDF (reference sequence). This CDR3 contains 17 residues. The material was CD4+ or CD8+ T cells sorted from blood, obtained in a trial of the OX40 agonist ivuxolimab. The receptor's source is an adult with an advanced solid tumor such as melanoma, head and neck, liver or kidney cancer. V is TRBV15 and J is TRBJ1-1, with D perhaps TRBD1 (5 bases). CDR3 residues: CATSRDRETEQNTEAFF. CDR3 bases: TGTGCCACCAGCAGAGATAGGGAGACAGAACAGAACACTGAAGCTTTCTTT.